The TCR beta chain under discussion was sequenced for a study of blood T cells in healthy people across ages. The CDR3 has 15 amino acids. For the second PCR, which ran for roughly 6 to 11 cycles, a sample-barcoded 5' primer and a J-beta primer mix were used. Via MiXCR, TCRdb re-called the 5' RACE reads, giving one row per CDR3 protein. Of about 1 million distinct CDR3 sequences in the sample, 45% were seen once. In the case of this clonotype: One junction end does not reproduce the germline sequence, and a read error may be involved.

This receptor was identified in a woman aged 55-69 years in good health. Sequenced input: blood. V is TRBV12-3 or TRBV12-4 and J is TRBJ1-6, with D uncertain. The CDR3 nucleotides are TGTGCCAGCAGTCTGATGAGCTCCTATAAGTCACCCCTCCACTTT. The encoded protein is CASSLMSSYKSPLHF.